Listed here are 22 T cell receptor beta chains from one sample, sequenced in a study of T cell repertoires in cytomegalovirus infection. TCRdb independently ran MiXCR on the reads; one entry per CDR3 protein. The sample consists of almost 550,000 distinct CDR3 sequences, about 15% of them appearing once. Sample: CD8+ T cells from PBMCs. These receptors were collected from a human donor in good health (CMV status not recorded). Some clones in this sample may be carry-over from other donors' samples.

This chain joins TRBV6-5 and TRBJ2-3, with 7 positions matching TRBD1. Per the germline V gene, CDR1 is MNHEY and CDR2 is SVGAGI. The trim removed 5 bases at V and 6 bases at J, leaving 17 bases unmatched. The CDR3 totals 17 residues. The CDR3 DNA follows: TGTGCCAGCAGTAACTACTTGACAGGGACCCTTGAGGATACGCAGTATTTT. This gives the protein CASSNYLTGTLEDTQYF.

At least ten counts were recorded for this clonotype. The rearrangement links TRBV19 to TRBJ1-2, with D uncertain. The CDR3 is 13 residues long. The V and J ends lost 3 bases and 1 base respectively, with 6 bases between them. CDR1 and CDR2 (germline): LNHDA, SQIVND (reference sequence). The CDR3 here is CASSMGNNYGYTF. CDR3 coding DNA: TGTGCCAGTAGTATGGGAAATAACTATGGCTACACCTTC.

This clonotype was seen ten or more times. The chain links TRBV6-1 to TRBJ2-7; TRBD1 matches 9 bases. Germline CDR1 reads MNHNS; CDR2 reads SASEGT. J lost 4 bases, V lost 8 bases, and 9 bases had no gene match. The CDR3 totals 14 residues. This chain's CDR3 is CASGHRGPRYEQYF. CDR3 nucleotides: TGTGCCAGCGGGCACAGGGGGCCAAGATACGAGCAGTACTTC.

In this sample, this clonotype turned up a few times. This chain connects TRBV7-9 to TRBJ2-1; D gene ambiguous. Germline lookup yields CDR1 SEHNR and CDR2 FQNEAQ (reference sequence). The CDR3 consists of 16 residues. The germline V and J ends were trimmed by 5 bases and 6 bases, with 20 bases remaining between them. CDR3 DNA sequence: TGTGCCAGCAGCGGGCGGACCTCAAATACTCCCAATGAGCAGTTCTTC. It encodes CASSGRTSNTPNEQFF.

This clonotype was counted many times. This sequence joins TRBV7-9 and TRBJ2-1, with D maybe TRBD2 (6 bases). The CDR3 spans 16 residues. Germline assignment: CDR1 SEHNR and CDR2 FQNEAQ (reference sequence). Trimming pared 4 bases from V and 6 bases from J, leaving 19 bases between. The CDR3 loop reads CASSSNLREDGNEQFF. The CDR3 nucleotides are TGTGCCAGCAGCTCTAACTTGAGGGAGGATGGCAATGAGCAGTTCTTC.

This clonotype appeared many times. CDR3 bases: TGTGCCAGCAGTGAAGATGGAGGGGGCGCCGATGGCTACACCTTC. This codes for CASSEDGGGADGYTF. V and J are TRBV6-1 and TRBJ1-2, with 7 bases fitting TRBD1. The CDR3 has 15 amino acids. Trimming removed 1 base from V and 6 bases from J; junction bases left unmatched: 8. Germline V gives CDR1 MNHNS, CDR2 SASEGT.

This clonotype appeared many times. The rearrangement joins TRBV10-3 to TRBJ1-5, with D perhaps matching TRBD1 (6 bases). The CDR3 covers 15 residues. V lost 6 bases, J lost 1 base, and 13 bases lay in between. Germline CDR1 ENHRY, CDR2 SYGVKD. The CDR3 region is CAISQQGDSNQPQHF. CDR3 bases: TGTGCCATCAGCCAACAGGGAGACAGCAATCAGCCCCAGCATTTT.

Details on this clonotype: Possible read error: a much larger clone is one base away. This rearrangement joins TRBV12-3 or TRBV12-4 to TRBJ1-1; TRBD1 agrees at 8 bases. This CDR3 is 11 amino acids long. CDR3 amino acids: CVSRTGSAAFF. The CDR3 region has the DNA TGTGTCAGCAGGACAGGGTCGGCGGCTTTCTTT.

This clonotype was found a few times. The V call is TRBV9, the J call TRBJ2-7; D remains unclear. Trimming left V 2 bases short and J 0 bases short, with 9 bases between. The germline V gene encodes CDR1 SGDLS and CDR2 YYNGEE. The CDR3 loop spans 14 amino acids. Written as DNA, the CDR3 is TGTGCCAGCAGCGTTCATTGGGACTCCTACGAGCAGTACTTC. It yields the protein CASSVHWDSYEQYF.

CDR3 bases: TGTGCCAGCCCTGACAGGGGTCCGGGAGGGGCCAACGTCCTGACTTTC. Residues: CASPDRGPGGANVLTF. The chain joins TRBV5-4 to TRBJ2-6, with 8 bases fitting TRBD1. The CDR3 runs 16 residues. Trimming cost V 7 bases and J 4 bases; bases outside gene matches: 10. CDR1 and CDR2 from the germline V gene are SGHNT and YYREEE (reference sequence).

A few counts support this clonotype. The V call is TRBV24-1, the J call TRBJ1-1, with D possibly TRBD1 on 5 matching bases. V lost 3 bases and J lost 1, with 11 bases in between. CDR1 is KGHDR, CDR2 SFDVKD, per germline. The CDR3 runs 15 residues. The CDR3: CATSDTRQGNTEAFF. CDR3 sequence (DNA): TGTGCCACCAGTGATACCCGCCAGGGGAACACTGAAGCTTTCTTT.

This clonotype was detected many times. The chain joins TRBV7-9 to TRBJ1-1; D is undetermined. V lost 4 bases and J 8 bases, leaving 11 bases between the germline ends. CDR3 length equals 12 residues. The germline V gene has CDR1 SEHNR and CDR2 FQNEAQ (reference sequence). The CDR3 nucleotides read TGTGCCAGCAGCTCCAAGGGTCTGGAAGCTTTCTTT. It is translated as CASSSKGLEAFF.

This clonotype was counted at least ten times. This chain connects TRBV12-3 or TRBV12-4 to TRBJ2-7; D is possibly TRBD2 (6 bases). Trimming stripped 6 bases from V and 7 bases from J, with 22 bases between. The CDR3 spans 15 residues. The CDR3 region has the DNA TGTGCCAGCAGCCCTAGTGTCGGGAGCCCGTTTGAGCAGTACTTC. Protein sequence: CASSPSVGSPFEQYF.

This clonotype occurred many times. This chain joins TRBV28 and TRBJ2-5, with TRBD1 as a possible D gene (7 bases). The germline V and J ends were trimmed by 2 bases and 3 bases, with 16 bases remaining between them. CDR1 is MDHEN and CDR2 is SYDVKM in the germline V gene. The CDR3 spans 16 residues. Here the CDR3 reads CASSLPLDRREETQYF. For the CDR3, the DNA is TGTGCCAGCAGTTTACCCCTGGACAGGAGGGAAGAGACCCAGTACTTC.

This clonotype was seen a few times. V gene TRBV5-1 combines with J gene TRBJ2-5; TRBD2 aligns across 9 bases. With V trimmed by 2 bases and J by 0 bases, 5 bases remained unmatched. From germline, CDR1 is SGHRS and CDR2 YFSETQ. The CDR3 contains 16 residues. The CDR3 DNA follows: TGCGCCAGCAGCTTTTGGCGGGAGGGAGACCAAGAGACCCAGTACTTC. The encoded protein is CASSFWREGDQETQYF.

This clonotype has more than one count but fewer than ten. This rearrangement joins TRBV7-9 to TRBJ1-6; weak D call: TRBD1 (6 bases). CDR1 SEHNR and CDR2 FQNEAQ come from the germline V gene (reference sequence). The CDR3 contains 15 residues. The V end lost 1 base, the J end lost 7 bases, and 11 bases lay between the germline ends. The CDR3 DNA sequence: TGTGCCAGCAGCTTAGTAGGCCAGGGGAATTCACCCCTCCACTTT. As protein: CASSLVGQGNSPLHF.

The gene calls are TRBV27 and TRBJ1-2, with 9 bases matching TRBD1. Germline V CDR1 and CDR2: MNHEY, SMNVEV (reference sequence). The CDR3 is 15 amino acids. The V and J ends lost 5 bases and 7 bases, in that order; junction bases with no gene match: 11. CDR3 nucleotide sequence: TGTGCCAGCAGTCCACATGTGGACAGGGGAAGTGGCTACACCTTC. Encoded protein: CASSPHVDRGSGYTF.

V and J are TRBV6-2 or TRBV6-3 and TRBJ2-4; no clear D gene. The CDR3 extends over 15 amino acids. The V gene's germline CDR1 is MNHEY and CDR2 SVGEGT. V was clipped by 2 bases and J by 8 bases, with 16 bases between them. CDR3 sequence (DNA): TGTGCCAGCAGTTACGCCGGCGCAGGTTACGACATTCAGTACTTC. Protein product: CASSYAGAGYDIQYF.

This clonotype was seen many times. The rearrangement uses TRBV5-1 and TRBJ2-6, with TRBD1 matching over 9 bases. Germline V gene data show CDR1 as SGHRS and CDR2 as YFSETQ. With V trimmed by 4 bases and J by 2 bases, 7 bases remained unmatched. The CDR3 runs 17 residues. CDR3 region: CASSNTGTGTGANVLTF. The CDR3 DNA follows: TGCGCCAGCAGCAATACCGGGACAGGGACTGGGGCCAACGTCCTGACTTTC. The full variable domain, rest sourced from reference TRBV5-1 and TRBJ2-6, is KAGVTQTPRYLIKTRGQQVTLSCSPISGHRSVSWYQQTPGQGLQFLFEYFSETQRNKGNFPGRFSGRQFSNSRSEMNVSTLELGDSALYLCASSNTGTGTGANVLTFGAGSRLTVL.

The genes are TRBV27 and TRBJ2-7; TRBD2 might be the D (7 bases). The V end lost 10 bases, the J end lost 5 bases, and 18 bases lay between the germline ends. The CDR3 sequence is 13 residues long. Germline V gene data show CDR1 as MNHEY and CDR2 as SMNVEV (reference sequence). The CDR3 loop is CATQRGAFNEQYF. The CDR3 DNA reads as TGTGCCACCCAACGGGGGGCGTTCAACGAGCAGTACTTC.

This clonotype appeared a few times. J is TRBJ1-2 and V is TRBV20-1; TRBD1 is a possible D gene (5 bases). Germline V gene sequence: CDR1 DFQATT, CDR2 SNEGSKA (reference sequence). Trimming stripped 6 bases from V and 6 bases from J, with 14 bases between. There are 12 residues in the CDR3. CDR3 sequence: CSATGALNGYTF. CDR3 coding DNA: TGCAGTGCCACCGGGGCACTGAATGGCTACACCTTC.

This clonotype was counted only a few times. The chain carries TRBV20-1 and TRBJ1-5; a possible D gene is TRBD1 (5 bases). The germline gives CDR1 DFQATT, CDR2 SNEGSKA (reference sequence). This CDR3 contains 16 residues. The V and J ends lost 0 bases and 1 base respectively, with 13 bases between them. The CDR3 DNA is TGCAGTGCTAGAGATGGGACGTCCATCAGCAATCAGCCCCAGCATTTT. This encodes CSARDGTSISNQPQHF.